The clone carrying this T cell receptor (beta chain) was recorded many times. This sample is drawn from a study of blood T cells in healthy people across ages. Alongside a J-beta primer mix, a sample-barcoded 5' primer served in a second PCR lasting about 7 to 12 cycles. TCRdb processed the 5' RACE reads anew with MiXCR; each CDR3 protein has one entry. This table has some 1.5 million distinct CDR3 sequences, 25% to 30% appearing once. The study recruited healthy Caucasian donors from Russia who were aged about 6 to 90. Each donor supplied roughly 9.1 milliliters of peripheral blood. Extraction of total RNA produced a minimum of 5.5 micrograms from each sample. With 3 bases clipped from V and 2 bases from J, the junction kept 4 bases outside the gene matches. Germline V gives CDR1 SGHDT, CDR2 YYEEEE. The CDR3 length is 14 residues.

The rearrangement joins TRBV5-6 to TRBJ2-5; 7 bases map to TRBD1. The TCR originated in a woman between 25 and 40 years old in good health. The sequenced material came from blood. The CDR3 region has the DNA TGTGCCAGCAGCTACGGGACAGTTCAAGAGACCCAGTACTTC. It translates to CASSYGTVQETQYF.